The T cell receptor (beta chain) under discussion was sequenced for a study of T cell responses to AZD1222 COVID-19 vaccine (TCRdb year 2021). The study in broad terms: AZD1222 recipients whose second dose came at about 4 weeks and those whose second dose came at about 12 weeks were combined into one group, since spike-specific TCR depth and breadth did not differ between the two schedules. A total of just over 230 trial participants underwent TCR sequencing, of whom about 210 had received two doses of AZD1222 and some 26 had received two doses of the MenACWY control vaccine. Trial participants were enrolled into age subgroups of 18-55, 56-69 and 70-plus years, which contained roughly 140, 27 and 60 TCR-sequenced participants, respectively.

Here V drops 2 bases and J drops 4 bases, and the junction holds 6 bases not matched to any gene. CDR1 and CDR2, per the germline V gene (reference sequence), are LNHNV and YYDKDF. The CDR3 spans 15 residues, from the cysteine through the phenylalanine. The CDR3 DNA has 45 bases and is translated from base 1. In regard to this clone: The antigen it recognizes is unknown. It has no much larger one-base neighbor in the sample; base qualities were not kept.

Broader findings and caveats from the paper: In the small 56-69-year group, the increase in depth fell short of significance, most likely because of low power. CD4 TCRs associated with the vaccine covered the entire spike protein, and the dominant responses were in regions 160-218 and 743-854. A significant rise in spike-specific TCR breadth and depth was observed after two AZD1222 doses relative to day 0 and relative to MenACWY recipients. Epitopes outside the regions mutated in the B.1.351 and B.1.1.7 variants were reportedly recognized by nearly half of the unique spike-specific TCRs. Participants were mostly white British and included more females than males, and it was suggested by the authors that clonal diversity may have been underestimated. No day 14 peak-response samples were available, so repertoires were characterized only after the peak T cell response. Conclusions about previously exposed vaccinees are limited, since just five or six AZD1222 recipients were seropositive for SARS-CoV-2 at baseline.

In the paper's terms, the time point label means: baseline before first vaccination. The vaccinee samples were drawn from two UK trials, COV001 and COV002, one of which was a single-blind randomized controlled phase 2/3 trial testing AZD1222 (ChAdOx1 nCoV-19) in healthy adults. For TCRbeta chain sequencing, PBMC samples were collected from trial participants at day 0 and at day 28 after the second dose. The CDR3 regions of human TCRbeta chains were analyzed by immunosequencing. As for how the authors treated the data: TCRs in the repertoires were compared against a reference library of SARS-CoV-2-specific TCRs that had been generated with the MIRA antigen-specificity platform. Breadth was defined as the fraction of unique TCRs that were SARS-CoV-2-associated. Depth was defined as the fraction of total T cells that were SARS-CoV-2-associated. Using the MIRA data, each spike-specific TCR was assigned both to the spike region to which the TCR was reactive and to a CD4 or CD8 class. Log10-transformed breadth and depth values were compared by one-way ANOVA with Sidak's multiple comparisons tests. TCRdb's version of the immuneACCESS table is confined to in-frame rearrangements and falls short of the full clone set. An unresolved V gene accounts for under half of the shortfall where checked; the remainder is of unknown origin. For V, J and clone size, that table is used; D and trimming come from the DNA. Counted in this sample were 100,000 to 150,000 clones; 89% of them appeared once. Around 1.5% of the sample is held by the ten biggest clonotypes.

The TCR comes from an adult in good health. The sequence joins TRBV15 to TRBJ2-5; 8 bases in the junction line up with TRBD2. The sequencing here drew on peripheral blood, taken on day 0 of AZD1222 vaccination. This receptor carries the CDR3 CATSRSSGGPETQYF. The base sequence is TGTGCCACCAGCAGATCCTCGGGAGGGCCAGAGACCCAGTACTTC.